This T cell receptor (beta chain) was recorded in a study of cytomegalovirus exposure and HLA in healthy donors. General observations from the study: A later analysis showed TCR association rates differing by HLA locus, peaking at DRB1 and lowest at HLA-C.

About this clone itself: The antigen is not known.

Primers: 60 Vbeta forward and 13 Jbeta reverse. Data came from immunoSEQ multiplex PCR; TCRdb stores just in-frame clones and leaves some out. The sample carries fewer than 130,000 clones, 60% to 70% recorded once. The V gene lost 0 bases and the J gene lost 2 bases, with 12 bases spanning the gap. This CDR3 has 15 amino acids. From germline, CDR1 is SGHRS and CDR2 YFSETQ. Sequencing was carried out using PBMCs. The source is a young man in good health and CMV-seropositive. The genes are TRBV5-1 and TRBJ2-7, with a tentative D call TRBD1 (5 bases). The CDR3 DNA reads TGCGCCAGCAGCTTGGTGACAGCAGGCGCCTACGAGCAGTACTTC. Protein sequence: CASSLVTAGAYEQYF.